The rows below give T cell receptor beta chains drawn from one sample of a study of T cells in Graves' hyperthyroidism and ophthalmopathy. Via MiXCR, TCRdb re-called the multiplex PCR reads, giving one row per CDR3 protein. This sample has around 380,000 distinct CDR3 sequences, with roughly 12% found just once. Sequencing was performed on blood. The receptors here all came from a man aged 25 to 45 with Graves' hyperthyroidism that later progressed to Graves' ophthalmopathy. Both conserved end residues are part of each CDR3. A D gene is named only where the DNA matches it firmly. Not every row has a clone size; where given, it reads once, few, many or a size class.

clone_size d_call j_call v_call cdr3_nt cdr3_aa
many - TRBJ2-1 TRBV7-9 TGTGCCAGCAGCCCGCCTGCCCGTTTTAATGAGCAGTTCTTC CASSPPARFNEQFF
few TRBD1 TRBJ1-4 TRBV27 TGTGCCAGCAGTTTGACAGGGGGAAATGAAAAACTGTTTTTT CASSLTGGNEKLFF
many TRBD2 TRBJ2-1 TRBV5-1 TGCGCCAGCGCACTAGCGGGGGGTACCTACAATGAGCAGTTCTTC CASALAGGTYNEQFF
once TRBD1 TRBJ2-7 TRBV5-8 TGTGCCAGCAGCCCCCGACAGGGGCGCACCTACGAGCAGTACTTC CASSPRQGRTYEQYF
- TRBD2 TRBJ2-5 TRBV5-1 TGCGCCAGCAGCTTGGCCGCAAGGGAGGGGGAGACCCAGTACTTC CASSLAAREGETQYF
- TRBD2 TRBJ2-1 TRBV10-1 TGCGCCAGCAGTGAGGGGATAGCGGGAGACAATGAGCAGTTCTTC CASSEGIAGDNEQFF
many - TRBJ1-2 TRBV7-9 TGTGCCAGCGAGGGGAGTCAGGACTATGGCTACACCTTC CASEGSQDYGYTF
- TRBD2 TRBJ2-1 TRBV6-1 TGTGCCAGCAGTGCCCTAGCGGGGGGGGACTACAATGAGCAGTTCTTC CASSALAGGDYNEQFF
- - TRBJ1-2 TRBV28 TGTGCCAGCTCGGTCGGGGGCTGGTATGGCTACACCTTC CASSVGGWYGYTF
- - TRBJ1-3 TRBV4-2 TGTGCCAGCAGCCAAAGGGCGAAAAGCTCTGGAAACACCATATATTTT CASSQRAKSSGNTIYF
- - TRBJ1-5 TRBV5-1 TGCGCCAGCAGCTTGAGTGGTCAGAGCAATCAGCCCCAGCATTTT CASSLSGQSNQPQHF
- - TRBJ1-2 TRBV20-1 TGCAGTGCTATCGATAGGGGCTATGGCTACACCTTC CSAIDRGYGYTF
- - TRBJ1-6 TRBV6-1 TGTGCCAGACGGGGGAGTTCCTATAATTCACCCCTCCACTTT CARRGSSYNSPLHF
- TRBD1 TRBJ2-5 TRBV4-1 TGCGCCAGCAGCCAAAGCGGAGGACAGGGAGAGACCCAGTACTTC CASSQSGGQGETQYF
few - TRBJ1-5 TRBV11-3 TGTGCCAGCATTCCCGACACTTATAGCAATCAGCCCCAGCATTTT CASIPDTYSNQPQHF
few - TRBJ1-1 TRBV10-1 TGCGCCACACAAAAACAGAGGGGGACTGAAGCTTTCTTT CATQKQRGTEAFF
many - TRBJ2-5 TRBV2 TGTGCCAGCAGGGGGTCGGGGGAGACCCAGTACTTC CASRGSGETQYF
few - TRBJ2-7 TRBV30 TGTGCCTGGAATGGGGATCCCTACGAGCAGTACTTC CAWNGDPYEQYF
- - TRBJ1-1 TRBV5-4 TGTGCCAGCAGCTTCGGGGTGGGAGGGTACACTGAAGCTTTCTTT CASSFGVGGYTEAFF
- - TRBJ1-2 TRBV7-8 TGTGCCAGCAGCCCCGACAGCCACTATGGCTACACCTTC CASSPDSHYGYTF
few - TRBJ2-2 TRBV25-1 TGTGCCAGCAGTGTCTCCTCCCGTGGTCGGTGGACCGGGGAGCTGTTTTTT CASSVSSRGRWTGELFF
many - TRBJ2-1 TRBV7-3 TGTGCCAGCAGCACCCGGGAGAGTACTAATGGGGAGCAGTTCTTC CASSTRESTNGEQFF
many - TRBJ2-7 TRBV27 TGTGCCAGCAGTTCCGGGACGGCCTCCTACGAGCAGTACTTC CASSSGTASYEQYF
many TRBD1 TRBJ2-5 TRBV28 TGTGCCAGCAGTCCTCGGACAGGGGTGTCTTCGAAGGAGACCCAGTACTTC CASSPRTGVSSKETQYF
many - TRBJ1-1 TRBV2 TGTGCCAGCGAACCCATCGCTAAGGAGGCCAGAGCTTTCTTT CASEPIAKEARAFF
many TRBD1 TRBJ1-1 TRBV9 TGTGCCAGCAGCGTTTCGGGGACAGGGGGCAACACTGAAGCTTTCTTT CASSVSGTGGNTEAFF
few - TRBJ2-3 TRBV7-2 TGTGCCAGCAGCTTAGATTGGAGGAGCGCAAATACGCAGTATTTT CASSLDWRSANTQYF
many - TRBJ2-1 TRBV6-1 TGTGCCAGCAGTGAAGCGCCGGCAGGTTACAATGAGCAGTTCTTC CASSEAPAGYNEQFF
many - TRBJ2-7 TRBV27 TGTGCCAGCAGTCCCCCCTTGGGGTCCGAGCAGTACTTC CASSPPLGSEQYF
- - TRBJ2-5 TRBV6-2/TRBV6-3 TGTGCCAGCAGTTACTCGTTCGGGGGTGAGACCCAGTACTTC CASSYSFGGETQYF
many TRBD1 TRBJ2-7 TRBV7-3 TGTGCCAGCAGCCCCGACAGGGGCTACGAGCAGTACTTC CASSPDRGYEQYF
many - TRBJ1-2 TRBV28 TGTGCCAGCAGTTTGTTGGGGTTTTTCGGCTACACCTTC CASSLLGFFGYTF
many - TRBJ1-1 TRBV18 TGTGCCAGCTCACCCCTGCTCCAGGGCATGAACACTGAAGCTTTCTTT CASSPLLQGMNTEAFF
many TRBD2 TRBJ2-5 TRBV24-1 TGTGCCACCAGTGACCCACTAGCGGCCCACCAAGAGACCCAGTACTTC CATSDPLAAHQETQYF
few TRBD2 TRBJ2-1 TRBV6-1 TGTGCCAGCAGTGAAGCTGGGACTAGCGAGCAGTTCTTC CASSEAGTSEQFF
- - TRBJ1-5 TRBV19 TGTGCCAGTAGTATAGGGGGTACTAGCAATCAGCCCCAGCATTTT CASSIGGTSNQPQHF
- - TRBJ1-5 TRBV9 TGTGCCAGCAGCGTGCGGTACAATCAGCCCCAGCATTTT CASSVRYNQPQHF
- TRBD2 TRBJ2-5 TRBV11-3 TGTGCCAGCAGCGGGGGGACTAGCGGGGGTGAGACCCAGTACTTC CASSGGTSGGETQYF
few - TRBJ1-6 TRBV12-3/TRBV12-4 TGTGCCAGCAGTTTCAGGGTTCCACCCCTCCACTTT CASSFRVPPLHF
- - TRBJ1-2 TRBV2 TGTGCCGGTCACCCCACCTCTAACTATGGCTACACCTTC CAGHPTSNYGYTF
few - TRBJ1-5 TRBV15 TGTGCCACCAGCAGAGACACCGATCAGCCCCAGCATTTT CATSRDTDQPQHF
few - TRBJ1-1 TRBV6-1 TGTGCCAGCAGTCCCAGTGCGCAGGGTCATGAAGCTTTCTTT CASSPSAQGHEAFF
many - TRBJ2-7 TRBV27 TGTGCCAGCAGTTTAGGGCCCTATTCCTACGAGCAGTACTTC CASSLGPYSYEQYF
few - TRBJ2-3 TRBV6-5 TGTGCCAGCAGTTACCAGTCGTCTAGCACAGATACGCAGTATTTT CASSYQSSSTDTQYF
many TRBD1 TRBJ2-5 TRBV18 TGTGCCAGCTCACCGACAGGGTTCCAAGAGACCCAGTACTTC CASSPTGFQETQYF
- - TRBJ2-7 TRBV7-8 TGTGCCAGCAGCCCGGACCTAGAATACGAGCAGTACTTC CASSPDLEYEQYF
few - TRBJ2-6 TRBV7-6 TGTGCCAGCAGCTTGGGGTTTGGGGCCAACGTCCTGACTTTC CASSLGFGANVLTF
- - TRBJ2-7 TRBV7-2 TGTGCCAGCAGCTTAGGTTGGGGCTCCTCCTACGAGCAGTACTTC CASSLGWGSSYEQYF
- TRBD1 TRBJ1-2 TRBV27 TGTGCCAGCAGTCCCAGGGGGCACTATGGCTACACCTTC CASSPRGHYGYTF
many - TRBJ1-5 TRBV28 TGTGCCAGCAGTTCAACCGCAGGAATAGATCAGCCCCAGCATTTT CASSSTAGIDQPQHF
many - TRBJ1-5 TRBV28 TGTGCCAGCAGCCCCCGTAGCGGGTTGGGCAATCAGCCCCAGCATTTT CASSPRSGLGNQPQHF